The text below deals with one T cell receptor beta chain. This likely comes from a read error, as the CDR3 has no conserved phenylalanine or tryptophan at its end. CDR1 is LNHDA, CDR2 SQIVND, per germline (reference sequence). This CDR3 region has 15 residues. Trimming removed 7 bases from V and 0 bases from J, with 15 bases in between. The table came from immunoSEQ multiplex PCR; TCRdb's copy has only in-frame clones and leaves some out. The sample holds 51,000 or so clones, around 94% seen once. The data were obtained in a study of T cells after posttransplantation cyclophosphamide. The receptor was derived from a woman in her 30s in good health and a related stem cell transplant donor. The chain is built from TRBV19 and TRBJ1-1; possibly TRBD1 for D (5 bases). Sequencing was done on a sample of PBMCs. The CDR3 bases are TGTGCCAGTACCAAGGCAGGGCTTTTGAACACTGAAGCTTTCCTT. Translated: CASTKAGLLNTEAFL.